This T cell receptor beta chain was sequenced in a study of identical twins (dated by TCRdb to between 2015 and 2016). Regarding the complete study: TCR alpha and beta repertoires from monozygotic twins, unrelated adults of various ages and cord blood were deep-sequenced to test whether fetal clonotypes persist. To rule out contamination, replicate twin experiments were performed at different times with different library preparation protocols.

The CDR3 numbers 20 residues from cysteine through phenylalanine. Left in the record is the CDR3 DNA by itself, 60 bases read in frame from the first base. The junction shows trimming of 2 bases on V and 0 bases on J, plus 22 bases between the germline ends. CDR1 and CDR2 are read off the germline V gene (reference sequence) as SGHAT and FQDESV. This clonotype was observed a few times. Its antigen is currently not known. No base quality values were provided; no much bigger clone lies one nucleotide off. Library generation was performed with 5' RACE. Instrument used: Illumina HiSeq 2000. Template switching introduced a universal primer binding site; the final cDNA contained a unique molecular identifier, enabling accurate counting of TCR cDNA molecules. Specific primers in the conserved constant-segment region were used to synthesize first-strand cDNA for the TCR alpha and beta chains. To control for contamination, each cDNA library was double barcoded with a SMART-Mk sample barcode plus Illumina barcodes. TruSeq adapter sequences along with Illumina sample barcodes were introduced in two successive PCR steps. TCR alpha and beta cDNA libraries were sequenced on the Illumina HiSeq platform with custom primers. Per the original workflow: MiGEC processed the raw reads to extract unique molecular identifiers, while MiXCR was used to determine the CDR3 positions. For each individual, recombination models were inferred using an EM algorithm with the repgenHMM and IGoR tools. The tcR package in R was used for shared clonotype analysis, with sharing normalized by the product of cloneset sizes. To study raw recombination free of thymic and clonal selection effects, out-of-frame nonproductive sequences were analyzed. Using fastp at Q25 and MiXCR, TCRdb reprocessed the public reads and kept productive beta chains. Each CDR3 protein gets just one entry, which takes the most common genes and DNA from the rows behind it. TCRdb's processing, not the study's, gives the V and J calls here. The sample table records about 890,000 distinct CDR3 sequences; 9% to 15% of these occur just once. Of the sample, 1.5% to 2% falls within the top ten clones.

All donors were healthy Caucasians. Three pairs of female monozygotic twins, all aged 18 to 29 years, were included in the twin cohort. RNA for TCR libraries was isolated from peripheral blood mononuclear cells. The research as a whole found: Zero-insertion analyses could be partly confounded by invariant T cells such as MAIT and iNKT, although diverse VJ usage argued against such confounding for most clonotypes. Because the same donors could not be followed over many years, the conclusions relied on cross-sectional statistical analysis. Compared with coincidental sharing between unrelated individuals, out-of-frame TCR alpha sequences shared between twins showed an excess of sequences with low generation probability. In monozygotic twins, recombination models systematically underestimated out-of-frame TCR alpha sharing, but the models matched the sharing seen between unrelated individuals. Fewer insertions were carried by abundant cord blood beta clonotypes, a similar but weaker trend appeared in young adult naive repertoires, and no such trend appeared in memory repertoires. The excess sharing between twins in beta out-of-frame sequences was weaker because fewer shared sequences reduced the signal-to-noise ratio.

Another study also made use of these data, one on yellow fever vaccine responses in identical twins. The second paper further reports: According to the authors, the vaccine-induced T cell response in identical twins seemed to be partly convergent and partly specific to each individual. In identical twins, the study followed T cell clones that responded to the vaccine with precision.

This TCR came from a woman between 18 and 30 years old in good health. The specimen was PBMCs. This receptor chain uses TRBV11-1 and TRBJ2-2; 6 matching bases give a weak D call of TRBD2. The DNA sequence reads TGTGCCAGCAGCTTACCGTGGGGGGTCGGGACGGAGGCGAACACCGGGGAGCTGTTTTTT. Its translation reads: CASSLPWGVGTEANTGELFF.